In this sample, the clone carrying this TCR beta chain turned up a few times. Its matching antigen is unknown. The CDR3 is 13 amino acids. Trimming left V 4 bases short and J 4 bases short, with 10 bases between. Germline-derived CDR1 and CDR2 are MNHNS and SASEGT. This record comes from a study of cytomegalovirus exposure and HLA in healthy donors. Study background: Findings of an earlier analysis included about 100 million unique TCR beta sequences from 190 million or so T cells. Study-wide points: Analyses of presence/absence relied on an assumption of roughly uniform sequencing depth across donors. Analysis performed later showed TCR beta chains linked to HLA being more clonally expanded than equally common others. In an earlier analysis, productive rearrangement rates for most beta V segments clustered near 87% or 30%.

Both 60 Vbeta primers and 13 Jbeta primers went into the PCR. Libraries were prepared by immunoSEQ multiplex PCR; TCRdb keeps only in-frame clonotypes and omits some of them. The sample has tens of thousands of clones, over 60% seen once. The chain combines TRBV6-1 with TRBJ1-1; no reliable D call. Sequencing used PBMCs. The sequence was collected from a man aged 25-40 years in good health and CMV-seronegative. In DNA form, the CDR3 reads TGTGCCAGCAGTGTCCAGGCAGCCACTGAAGCTTTCTTT. Translating gives CASSVQAATEAFF.